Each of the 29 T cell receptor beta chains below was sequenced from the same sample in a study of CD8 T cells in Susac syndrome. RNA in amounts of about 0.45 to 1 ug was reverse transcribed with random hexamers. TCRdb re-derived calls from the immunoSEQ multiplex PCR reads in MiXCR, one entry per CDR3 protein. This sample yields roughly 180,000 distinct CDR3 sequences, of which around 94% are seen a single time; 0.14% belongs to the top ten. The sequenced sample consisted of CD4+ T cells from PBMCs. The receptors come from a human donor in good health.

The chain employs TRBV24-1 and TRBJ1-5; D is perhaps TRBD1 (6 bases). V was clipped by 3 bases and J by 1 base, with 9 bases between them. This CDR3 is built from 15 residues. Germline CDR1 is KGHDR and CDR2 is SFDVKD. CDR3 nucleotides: TGTGCCACCAGTGATCGGACAGAAAGCAATCAGCCCCAGCATTTT. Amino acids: CATSDRTESNQPQHF.

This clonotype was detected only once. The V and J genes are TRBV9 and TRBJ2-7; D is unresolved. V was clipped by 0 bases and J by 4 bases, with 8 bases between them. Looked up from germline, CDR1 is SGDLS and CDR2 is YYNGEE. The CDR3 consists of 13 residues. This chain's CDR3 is CASSVGPRYEQYF. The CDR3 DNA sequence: TGTGCCAGCAGCGTAGGTCCCAGGTACGAGCAGTACTTC.

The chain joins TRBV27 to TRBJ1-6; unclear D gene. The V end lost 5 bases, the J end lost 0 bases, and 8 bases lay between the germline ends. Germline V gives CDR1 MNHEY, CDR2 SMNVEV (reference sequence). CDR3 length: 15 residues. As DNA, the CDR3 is TGTGCCAGCAGTATTGAAAGCTCCTATAATTCACCCCTCCACTTT. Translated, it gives CASSIESSYNSPLHF.

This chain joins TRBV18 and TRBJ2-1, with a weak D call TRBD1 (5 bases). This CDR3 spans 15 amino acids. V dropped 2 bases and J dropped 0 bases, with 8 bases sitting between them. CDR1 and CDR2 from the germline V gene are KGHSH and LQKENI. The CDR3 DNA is TGTGCCAGCTCACCATCGACAGTCTCCTACAATGAGCAGTTCTTC. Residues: CASSPSTVSYNEQFF. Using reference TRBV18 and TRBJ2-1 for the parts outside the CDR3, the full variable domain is NAGVMQNPRHLVRRRGQEARLRCSPMKGHSHVYWYRQLPEEGLKFMVYLQKENIIDESGMPKERFSAEFPKEGPSILRIQQVVRGDSAAYFCASSPSTVSYNEQFFGPGTRLTVL.

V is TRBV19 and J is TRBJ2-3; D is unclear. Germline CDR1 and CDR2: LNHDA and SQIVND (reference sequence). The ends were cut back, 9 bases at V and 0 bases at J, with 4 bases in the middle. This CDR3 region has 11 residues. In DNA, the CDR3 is TGTGCCAGCGATAGCACAGATACGCAGTATTTT. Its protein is CASDSTDTQYF.

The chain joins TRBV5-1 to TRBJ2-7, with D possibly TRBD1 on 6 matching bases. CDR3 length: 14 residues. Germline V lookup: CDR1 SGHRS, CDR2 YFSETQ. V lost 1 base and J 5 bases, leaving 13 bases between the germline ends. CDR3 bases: TGCGCCAGCAGCTTGTACAGGGCTACCAACGAGCAGTACTTC. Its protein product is CASSLYRATNEQYF.

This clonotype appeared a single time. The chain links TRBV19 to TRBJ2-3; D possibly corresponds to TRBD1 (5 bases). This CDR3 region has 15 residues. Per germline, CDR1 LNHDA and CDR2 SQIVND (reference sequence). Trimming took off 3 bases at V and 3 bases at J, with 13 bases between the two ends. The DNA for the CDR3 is TGTGCCAGTAGTATCGGCAGGGTAGGGACAGATACGCAGTATTTT. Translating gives CASSIGRVGTDTQYF.

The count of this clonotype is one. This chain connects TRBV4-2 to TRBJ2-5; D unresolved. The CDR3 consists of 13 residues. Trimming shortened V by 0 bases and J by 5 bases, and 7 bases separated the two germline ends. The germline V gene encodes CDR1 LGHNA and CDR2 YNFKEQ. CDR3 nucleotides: TGTGCCAGCAGCCAAGATCGGTCCGAGACCCAGTACTTC. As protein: CASSQDRSETQYF.

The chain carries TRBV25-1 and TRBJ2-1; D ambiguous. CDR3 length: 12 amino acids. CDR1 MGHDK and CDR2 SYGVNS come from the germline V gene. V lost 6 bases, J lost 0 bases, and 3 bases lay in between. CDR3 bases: TGTGCCAGCAGGCCCTCCTACAATGAGCAGTTCTTC. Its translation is CASRPSYNEQFF. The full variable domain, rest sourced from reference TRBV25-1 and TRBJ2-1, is EADIYQTPRYLVIGTGKKITLECSQTMGHDKMYWYQQDPGMELHLIHYSYGVNSTEKGDLSSESTVSRIRTEHFPLTLESARPSHTSQYLCASRPSYNEQFFGPGTRLTVL.

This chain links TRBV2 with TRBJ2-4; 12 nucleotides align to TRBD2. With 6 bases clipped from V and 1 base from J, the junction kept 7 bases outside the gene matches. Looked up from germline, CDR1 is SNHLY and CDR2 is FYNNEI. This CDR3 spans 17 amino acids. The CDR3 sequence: CASRGTSGGRAKNIQYF. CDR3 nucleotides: TGTGCCAGCAGAGGAACTAGCGGGGGGCGCGCCAAAAACATTCAGTACTTC. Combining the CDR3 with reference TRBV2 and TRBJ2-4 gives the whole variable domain EPEVTQTPSHQVTQMGQEVILRCVPISNHLYFYWYRQILGQKVEFLVSFYNNEISEKSEIFDDQFSVERPDGSNFTLKIRSTKLEDSAMYFCASRGTSGGRAKNIQYFGAGTRLSVL.

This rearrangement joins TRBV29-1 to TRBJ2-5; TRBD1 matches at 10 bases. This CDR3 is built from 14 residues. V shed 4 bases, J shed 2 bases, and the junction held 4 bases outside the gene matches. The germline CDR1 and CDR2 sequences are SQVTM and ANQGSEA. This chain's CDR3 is CSVGSDRGQETQYF. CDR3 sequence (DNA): TGCAGCGTTGGGTCGGACAGGGGGCAAGAGACCCAGTACTTC.

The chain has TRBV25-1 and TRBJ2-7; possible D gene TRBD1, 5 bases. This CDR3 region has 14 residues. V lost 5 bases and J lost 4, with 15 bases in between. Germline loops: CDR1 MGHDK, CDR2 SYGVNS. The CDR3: CASSSRGHGYEQYF. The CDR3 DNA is TGTGCCAGCAGTTCTCGCGGACACGGATACGAGCAGTACTTC.

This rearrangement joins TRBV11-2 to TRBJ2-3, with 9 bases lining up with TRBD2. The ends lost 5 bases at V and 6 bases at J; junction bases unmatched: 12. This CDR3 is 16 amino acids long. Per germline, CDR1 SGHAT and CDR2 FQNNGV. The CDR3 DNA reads TGTGCCAGCAGCCTAATTAGCGGGGGCCGAGGCGATACGCAGTATTTT. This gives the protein CASSLISGGRGDTQYF.

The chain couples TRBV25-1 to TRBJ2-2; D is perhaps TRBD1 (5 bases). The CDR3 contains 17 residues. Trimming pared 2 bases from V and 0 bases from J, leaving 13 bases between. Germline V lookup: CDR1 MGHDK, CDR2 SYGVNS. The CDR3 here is CASSEDPAGTNTGELFF. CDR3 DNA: TGTGCCAGCAGTGAAGACCCCGCAGGGACGAACACCGGGGAGCTGTTTTTT.

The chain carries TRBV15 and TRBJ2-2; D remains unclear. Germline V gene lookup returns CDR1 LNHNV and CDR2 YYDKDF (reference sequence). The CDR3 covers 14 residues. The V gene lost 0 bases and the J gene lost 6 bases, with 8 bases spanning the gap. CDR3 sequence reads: CATSRDLVAGELFF. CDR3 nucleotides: TGTGCCACCAGCAGAGATCTTGTAGCCGGGGAGCTGTTTTTT.

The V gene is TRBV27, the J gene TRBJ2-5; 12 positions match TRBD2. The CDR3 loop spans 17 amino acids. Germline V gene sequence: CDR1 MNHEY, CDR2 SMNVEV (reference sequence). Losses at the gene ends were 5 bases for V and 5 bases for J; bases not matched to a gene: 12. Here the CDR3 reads CASSPWTSGNERETQYF. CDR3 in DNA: TGTGCCAGCAGTCCGTGGACTAGCGGGAATGAACGGGAGACCCAGTACTTC.

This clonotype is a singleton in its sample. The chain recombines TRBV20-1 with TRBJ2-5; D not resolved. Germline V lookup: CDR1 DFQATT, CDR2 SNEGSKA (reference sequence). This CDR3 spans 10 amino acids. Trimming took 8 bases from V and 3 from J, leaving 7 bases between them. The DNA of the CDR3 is TGCAGTCCGCTTGAAGAGACCCAGTACTTC. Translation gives CSPLEETQYF.

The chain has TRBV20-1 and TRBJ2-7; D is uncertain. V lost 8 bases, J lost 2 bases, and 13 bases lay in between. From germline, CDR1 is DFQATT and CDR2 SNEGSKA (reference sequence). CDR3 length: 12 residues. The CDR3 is CSTNRPPYEQYF. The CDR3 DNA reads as TGCAGTACCAACCGACCTCCCTACGAGCAGTACTTC.

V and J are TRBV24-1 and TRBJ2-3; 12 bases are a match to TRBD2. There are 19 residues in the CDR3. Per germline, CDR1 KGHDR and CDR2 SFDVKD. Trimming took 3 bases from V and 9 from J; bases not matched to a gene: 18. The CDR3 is CATSDADGLAGTSPGTQYF. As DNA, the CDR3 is TGTGCCACCAGTGATGCAGATGGACTAGCGGGGACCTCGCCGGGGACGCAGTATTTT.

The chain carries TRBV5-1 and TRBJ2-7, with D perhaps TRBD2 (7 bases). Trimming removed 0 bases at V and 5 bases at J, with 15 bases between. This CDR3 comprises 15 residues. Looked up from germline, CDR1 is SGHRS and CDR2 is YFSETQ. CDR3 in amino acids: CASSLEGRGSDEQYF. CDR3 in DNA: TGCGCCAGCAGCTTGGAAGGGAGGGGGTCAGACGAGCAGTACTTC.

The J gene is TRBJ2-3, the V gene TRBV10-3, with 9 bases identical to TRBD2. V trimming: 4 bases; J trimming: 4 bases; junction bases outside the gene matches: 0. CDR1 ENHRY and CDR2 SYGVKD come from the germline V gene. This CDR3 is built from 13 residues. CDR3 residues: CAISVAGADTQYF. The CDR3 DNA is TGTGCCATCAGTGTAGCGGGGGCAGATACGCAGTATTTT.

The CDR3 loop reads CASSPGQGVNSPLHF. The CDR3 coding sequence is TGTGCCAGCTCACCGGGACAGGGAGTAAATTCACCCCTCCACTTT. The chain is built from TRBV18 and TRBJ1-6; 9 bases align to TRBD1. The CDR3 runs 15 residues. Trimming removed 3 bases from V and 7 bases from J; junction bases left unmatched: 4. The germline V gene encodes CDR1 KGHSH and CDR2 LQKENI.

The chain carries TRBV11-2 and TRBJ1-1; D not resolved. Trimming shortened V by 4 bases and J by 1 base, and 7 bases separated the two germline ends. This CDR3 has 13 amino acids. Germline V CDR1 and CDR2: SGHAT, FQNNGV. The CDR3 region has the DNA TGTGCCAGCAGCTCCAACCCGAACACTGAAGCTTTCTTT. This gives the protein CASSSNPNTEAFF.

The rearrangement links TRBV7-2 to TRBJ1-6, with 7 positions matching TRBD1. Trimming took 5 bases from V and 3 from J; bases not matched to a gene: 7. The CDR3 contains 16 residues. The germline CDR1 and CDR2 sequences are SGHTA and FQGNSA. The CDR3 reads CASSPSTGLYNSPLHF. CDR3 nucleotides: TGTGCCAGCAGCCCCTCGACAGGGCTCTATAATTCACCCCTCCACTTT. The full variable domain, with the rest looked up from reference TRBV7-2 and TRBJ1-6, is GAGVSQSPSNKVTEKGKDVELRCDPISGHTALYWYRQSLGQGLEFLIYFQGNSAPDKSGLPSDRFSAERTGGSVSTLTIQRTQQEDSAVYLCASSPSTGLYNSPLHFGNGTRLTVT.

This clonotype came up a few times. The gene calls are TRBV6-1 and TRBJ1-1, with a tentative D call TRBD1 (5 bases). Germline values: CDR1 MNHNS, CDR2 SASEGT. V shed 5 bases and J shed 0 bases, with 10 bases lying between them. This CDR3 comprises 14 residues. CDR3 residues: CASSKRGMNTEAFF. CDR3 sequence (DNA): TGTGCCAGCAGTAAACGGGGCATGAACACTGAAGCTTTCTTT.

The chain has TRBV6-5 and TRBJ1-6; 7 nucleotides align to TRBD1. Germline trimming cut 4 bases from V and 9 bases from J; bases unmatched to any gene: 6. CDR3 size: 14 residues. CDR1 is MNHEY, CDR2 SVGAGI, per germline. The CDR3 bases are TGTGCCAGCAGTTTGAAGGGGGCGAGTTCACCCCTCCACTTT. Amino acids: CASSLKGASSPLHF.

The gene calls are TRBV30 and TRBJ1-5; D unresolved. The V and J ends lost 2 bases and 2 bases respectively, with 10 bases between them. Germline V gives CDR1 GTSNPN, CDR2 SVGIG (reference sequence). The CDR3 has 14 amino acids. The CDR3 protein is CAWSYTTGNQPQHF. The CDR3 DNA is TGTGCCTGGAGTTACACAACCGGCAATCAGCCCCAGCATTTT.

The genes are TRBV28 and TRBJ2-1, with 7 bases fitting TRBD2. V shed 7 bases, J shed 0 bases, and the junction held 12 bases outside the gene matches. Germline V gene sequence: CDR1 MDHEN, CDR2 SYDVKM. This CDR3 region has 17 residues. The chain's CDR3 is CASTPLGGVRSYNEQFF. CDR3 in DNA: TGTGCCAGCACCCCTCTGGGGGGGGTCCGCTCCTACAATGAGCAGTTCTTC. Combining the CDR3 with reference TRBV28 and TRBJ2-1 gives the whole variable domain DVKVTQSSRYLVKRTGEKVFLECVQDMDHENMFWYRQDPGLGLRLIYFSYDVKMKEKGDIPEGYSVSREKKERFSLILESASTNQTSMYLCASTPLGGVRSYNEQFFGPGTRLTVL.

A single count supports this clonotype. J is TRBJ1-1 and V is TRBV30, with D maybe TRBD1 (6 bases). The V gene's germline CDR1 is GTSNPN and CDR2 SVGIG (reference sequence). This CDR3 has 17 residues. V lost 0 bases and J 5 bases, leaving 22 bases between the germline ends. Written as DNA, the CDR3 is TGTGCCTGGAGTGTAAGGGGGGCCCTCGGGACAAGAACTGAAGCTTTCTTT. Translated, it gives CAWSVRGALGTRTEAFF.